This T cell receptor (beta chain) was retrieved from a study of control samples from healthy donors and cancer patients. The table came from immunoSEQ multiplex PCR; TCRdb's copy has only in-frame clones and leaves some out. The sample shows around 100,000 clones, about nine tenths of them seen only once. Germline CDR1 and CDR2: SGHAT and FQNNGV. Losses at the gene ends were 5 bases for V and 5 bases for J; bases not matched to a gene: 8. CDR3 size: 15 residues. This TCR derives from a human donor in good health. The donor label of this sample is uncertain. Sequenced sample: blood. This sequence joins TRBV11-2 and TRBJ2-7, with 11 bases fitting TRBD1. The CDR3 DNA is TGTGCCAGCAGCCCTTCTCCGGGACAGGGGGACGAGCAGTACTTC. Protein: CASSPSPGQGDEQYF.